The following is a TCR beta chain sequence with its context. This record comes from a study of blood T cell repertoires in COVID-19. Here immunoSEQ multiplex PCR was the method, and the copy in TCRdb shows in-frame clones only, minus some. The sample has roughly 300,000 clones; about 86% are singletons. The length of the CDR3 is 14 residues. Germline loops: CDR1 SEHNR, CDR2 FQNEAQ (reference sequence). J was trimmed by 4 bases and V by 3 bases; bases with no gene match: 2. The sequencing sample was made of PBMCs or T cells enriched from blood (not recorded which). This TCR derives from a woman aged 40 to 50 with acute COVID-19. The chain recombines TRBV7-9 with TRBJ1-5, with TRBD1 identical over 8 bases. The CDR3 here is CASSFGQGNQPQHF. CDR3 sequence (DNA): TGTGCCAGCAGCTTTGGACAGGGAAATCAGCCCCAGCATTTT.